This record looks at one TCR beta chain sequence and its context. Its antigen remains unknown. The data were obtained in a study of T cell responses to AZD1222 COVID-19 vaccine. Clones were read by immunoSEQ multiplex PCR, and TCRdb kept only the in-frame ones, dropping some. The profile shows some 86,000 clones, more than 70% of them singletons. The germline CDR1 and CDR2 sequences are MDHEN and SYDVKM. V lost 6 bases and J lost 7; bases outside the gene matches: 10. The CDR3 sequence is 16 residues long. Overall study results and limits: Donors skewed white British and female; clonal diversity was possibly underestimated.

The chain is built from TRBV28 and TRBJ1-6; 9 bases match TRBD1. This receptor was taken from an adult in good health. Sample: peripheral blood, taken on day 0 of AZD1222 vaccination. This CDR3 reads CASRATGGGKNSPLHF. CDR3 DNA sequence: TGTGCCAGCAGAGCTACAGGGGGCGGGAAGAATTCACCCCTCCACTTT. Filled out from reference TRBV28 and TRBJ1-6, the complete variable domain reads DVKVTQSSRYLVKRTGEKVFLECVQDMDHENMFWYRQDPGLGLRLIYFSYDVKMKEKGDIPEGYSVSREKKERFSLILESASTNQTSMYLCASRATGGGKNSPLHFGNGTRLTVT.